This T cell receptor beta chain comes out of a study of blood T cell repertoires in COVID-19. For the study at large: COVID-19 samples, acute and convalescent, were from the United States, Italy and Spain. From T cells, B-cell-depleted T cells, or PBMCs came the material, which was cDNA or gDNA.

Per germline, CDR1 MNHEY and CDR2 SVGEGT. Between the trimmed V and J ends, which lost 5 bases and 5 bases, there was a span of 12 bases. The CDR3 is 13 amino acids. This clone was observed a handful of times. As originally analysed: The assay estimated nucleated cells by amplifying reference gene primers. The table came from immunoSEQ multiplex PCR; TCRdb's copy has only in-frame clones and leaves some out. The V and J calls and clone size are taken from that table; D and trimming were inferred from the DNA. The sample holds 200,000 or so clones, around 75% seen once. Sequenced sample: peripheral blood. The V call is TRBV6-2 or TRBV6-3, the J call TRBJ2-5, with D perhaps matching TRBD2 (6 bases). This receptor was identified in a human donor in a cohort sampled during active COVID-19. The CDR3 DNA reads as TGTGCCAGCAGTCCGGGGGACCGGGAGACCCAGTACTTC. Residues: CASSPGDRETQYF.